This T cell receptor beta chain emerged from a study of vaccination effects on CD4 cells after COVID-19. General study points: Late post-vaccination samples showed marked contraction of infection- and vaccine-induced clones. The study had few convalescent patients and no early post-infection timepoints.

Researchers isolated CD4+ T cells once 9 to 11 days of culture had elapsed. Participants got two doses of BNT162b2 or mRNA-1273 vaccine. Vaccinated participants had no history of SARS-CoV-2 infection and tested negative for nucleocapsid antibodies. Fresh IL-2-containing medium replaced half the medium on days 3 and 7. With regard to this clone: The antigen is undetermined.

The CDR3 totals 16 residues. Germline CDR1 MDHEN, CDR2 SYDVKM. J lost 5 bases, V lost 11 bases, and 16 bases had no gene match. The assay was immunoSEQ multiplex PCR, and TCRdb's table has in-frame clones only and misses some. The table has 45,000 to 65,000 clones, 78% seen once. The clonotype originates from a human donor who received a COVID-19 vaccine. The sample in question was CD4+ T cells from PBMCs cultured without peptide, obtained after COVID-19 vaccination. V gene TRBV28 combines with J gene TRBJ1-2; 11 bases are shared with TRBD1. The CDR3 bases are TGTGCCGCCTTGTTATTGGGGACAGGGGGAGGATATGGCTACACCTTC. The encoded protein is CAALLLGTGGGYGYTF.